Shown below are 32 T cell receptor delta chains from a single sample sequenced in a study of γδ T cells in repeated Plasmodium falciparum infection. Flow sorting of PBMC yielded separate Vgamma9/Vdelta2+ and Vdelta2-negative gammadelta T cell populations for bulk repertoire analysis. TCRdb re-called clones from the multiplex PCR reads via CATT. The sample contains 93,000 or so delta-chain clones, over 0.9% of which appear only once. Sequenced: gamma-delta T cells from blood. The receptors were sampled from a pool of human donors (malaria-infected and uninfected, not separated).

This clone has ten or more counts. TCRdb's protein for this DNA is that of a much larger clone and differs from the translation at residue 6, likely a read error; the protein shown is the DNA translation. The chain combines TRDV2 with TRDJ3, with 9 bases fitting TRDD3. TCRdb gives no J gene; it was assigned here by matching the DNA to germline. Germline CDR1 GEAIGNYY, CDR2 EKD. The CDR3 consists of 20 residues. The trim removed 1 base at V and 0 bases at J, leaving 9 bases unmatched. The CDR3 here is CACDTVVLGDSSWDTRQMFF. Written as DNA, the CDR3 is TGTGCCTGTGACACGGTCGTACTGGGGGACAGCTCCTGGGACACCCGACAGATGTTTTTC.

This clone has just a few counts. TCRdb lists the protein of a much larger clone for this DNA, which differs at residue 7, so this is likely a read error; the protein given here is translated from the DNA itself. V and J are TRDV1 and TRDJ1; 10 bases match TRDD3. The J gene was not available in TCRdb and was assigned here by matching the DNA to germline segments. The CDR3 runs to 20 residues. The J segment lost 0 bases and the V segment lost 2 bases, leaving 15 bases of the junction unmatched. The V gene's germline CDR1 is TSWWSYY and CDR2 QGS. For the CDR3, the DNA is TGTGCTCTTGGGGAATCAGGGATGCGTACTGGGGGATGGTACACCGATAAACTCATCTTT. Encoded protein: CALGESGMRTGGWYTDKLIF.

This clone has just a few counts. The translation of this DNA and the TCRdb protein of a much larger clone differ at residue 10, probably owing to a read error; the protein shown here is translated from the DNA. V is TRDV2 and J is TRDJ1; D could derive from TRDD1 or TRDD3 (5 bases each). TCRdb lists no J gene, so it was determined here by aligning the DNA to germline. Trimming took off 2 bases at V and 1 base at J, with 25 bases between the two ends. Germline V gene data show CDR1 as GEAIGNYY and CDR2 as EKD. CDR3 length equals 19 residues. CDR3 in amino acids: CACDIRRTPMKWGTDKLIF. CDR3 nucleotides: TGTGCCTGTGACATTCGGAGGACTCCCATGAAATGGGGCACCGATAAACTCATCTTT.

This clone was detected many times. TCRdb records a much larger clone's protein for this DNA, with a difference at residue 6 that likely arises from a read error; the protein given is the translation of the DNA. The chain couples TRDV2 to TRDJ1; a weak D match, TRDD3 (5 bases). The CDR3 totals 16 residues. With 0 bases removed from V and 5 bases from J, the gap between germline ends came to 18 bases. CDR1 is GEAIGNYY and CDR2 is EKD in the germline V gene. The CDR3, as DNA: TGTGCCTGTGACACCGCCGACGGGGGTAGGGCGGATAAACTCATCTTT. It specifies CACDTADGGRADKLIF.

As concerns this clone: This probably arose from a read error, given a far larger clone one base away. The same CDR3 arises from other DNA sequences in this sample as well. The genes are TRDV2 and TRDJ1; D remains unclear. The J gene comes from matching the DNA to germline here; TCRdb lacks it. CDR1 is GEAIGNYY, CDR2 EKD, per germline. The CDR3 spans 14 residues. Written as DNA, the CDR3 is TGTGCCTGCGACACCCTAACGTTTTCCGATAAACTCATCTTT. Its protein is CACDTLTFSDKLIF.

The table lists this clone with a few counts. A far larger clone is one nucleotide away, so this likely arose from a read error. This sample includes further DNA sequences coding for the same CDR3. This chain joins TRDV1 and TRDJ1, with D possibly being TRDD3 (6 bases). Trimming took off 4 bases at V and 2 bases at J, with 26 bases between the two ends. The CDR3 loop spans 19 amino acids. The germline V gene encodes CDR1 TSWWSYY and CDR2 QGS. The CDR3 is CALGAGGIPWILRTDKLIF. CDR3 coding DNA: TGTGCTCTTGGGGCCGGAGGAATCCCGTGGATACTCCGAACCGATAAACTCATCTTT.

As for this clone: This likely traces to a read error, being one base from a far larger clone. Other DNA sequences in this specimen translate into the identical CDR3. The chain is built from TRDV1 and TRDJ1, with unresolved D. The CDR3 loop spans 20 amino acids. Trimming left V 3 bases short and J 0 bases short, with 26 bases between. Per the germline V gene, CDR1 is TSWWSYY and CDR2 is QGS. The CDR3 DNA sequence: TGTGCTCTTGGGGAGAGACAAACCCCAGGAGTACTTCTCCACACCGATAAACTCATCTTT. It encodes CALGERQTPGVLLHTDKLIF.

The J gene was reported as TRDJ1; the V gene went uncalled. The CDR3 has 14 residues. For the CDR3, the DNA is TGTGCCTGGGAAAAAAGAAAAGTAAAAGAGAAAAGAATATTT. Amino acid sequence: CAWEKRKVKEKRIF.

With the J gene uncalled, the V gene is TRDV1; TRDD3 was called by the table and not checked on the DNA. Germline assignment: CDR1 TSWWSYY and CDR2 QGS. The CDR3 loop spans 21 amino acids. The CDR3 DNA reads as TGTGCTCTTGGGGAATCTGTTCCTACGCTTTCTCTGTACTGGGGGATAGGACATCTCATCTTT. Protein: CALGESVPTLSLYWGIGHLIF.

This clone has only a few counts. The protein held in TCRdb is that of a much larger clone and does not match this DNA's translation at residue 15, likely because of a read error; the protein shown is translated from the DNA. The chain uses TRDV2 and TRDJ1, with D possibly being TRDD2 (5 bases). The CDR3 length is 16 residues. Germline V gene data show CDR1 as GEAIGNYY and CDR2 as EKD. CDR3 nucleotide sequence: TGTGCCTGTGACCTACTATCTTCCGGGTACACCGATAAACTCACCTTT. As protein: CACDLLSSGYTDKLTF.

As concerns this clone: The protein recorded in TCRdb matches a much larger clone and deviates from this DNA's translation at residue 9, suggesting a read error; the protein here is obtained by translating the DNA. J is TRDJ1 and V is TRDV2; no firm D call. TCRdb supplies no J gene; here it was assigned by aligning the nucleotide sequence to germline. Germline lookup yields CDR1 GEAIGNYY and CDR2 EKD. Trimming cost V 0 bases and J 9 bases, with 19 bases left between them. This CDR3 is 15 amino acids long. CDR3 sequence (DNA): TGTGCCTGTGACACCTTGATCCAGAATACATCTCAACTCATCTTT. Its protein is CACDTLIQNTSQLIF.

The table lists this clone with a few counts. It differs at one base from a far larger clone, so likely a read error. Other DNA sequences in the same sample also yield this CDR3. This chain joins TRDV2 and TRDJ2; D is unclear. No J gene was available from TCRdb, and it was assigned here by a germline match of the DNA. V gave up 0 bases and J gave up 4 bases, with 8 bases separating them. The CDR3 is made up of 14 amino acids. The V gene's germline CDR1 is GEAIGNYY and CDR2 EKD. The CDR3 reads CACDTITGTAQLFF. In nucleotides, the CDR3 is TGTGCCTGTGACACCATTACCGGGACAGCACAACTCTTCTTT.

This clone was detected a few times. The mismatch at residue 11 between this DNA's translation and the TCRdb protein of a much larger clone likely reflects a read error; the protein shown is translated from the DNA. The rearrangement links TRDV1 to TRDJ1, with TRDD3 matching 7 bases. Here the J gene was assigned by germline matching of the DNA, as TCRdb has none. CDR1 TSWWSYY and CDR2 QGS come from the germline V gene. Trimming took 1 base from V and 0 from J; bases not matched to a gene: 11. There are 18 residues in the CDR3. This CDR3 is CALGEQSVLGKYTDKLIF. The CDR3 nucleotides are TGTGCTCTTGGGGAACAGTCGGTACTGGGGAAATACACCGATAAACTCATCTTT.

A word on this clone: A far larger clone is just one base off, so this is likely a read error. The sample holds other DNA sequences that translate to the same CDR3. The CDR3 nucleotides read TGCGCCTGTGACACCATCCTCGTCGGGGGATACGCGATGGAGTACACCGATAAACTCATCTTT. It specifies CACDTILVGGYAMEYTDKLIF. The chain employs TRDV2 and TRDJ1; the match to TRDD3 covers 10 bases. Assignment of the J gene here rests on matching the DNA to germline, because TCRdb gives none. This CDR3 spans 21 amino acids. CDR1 is GEAIGNYY, CDR2 EKD, per germline.

With respect to this clone: A far larger clone differs by one base, so this is likely a read error. Within the sample, other DNA sequences also encode this same CDR3. The gene calls are TRDV1 and TRDJ1; tentative D call: TRDD2 (5 bases). Per germline, CDR1 TSWWSYY and CDR2 QGS. The CDR3 loop spans 16 amino acids. The CDR3 DNA is TGTGCGCTTGGAGAGCCTTTTCCTCCTTACACCGATAAACTCATCTTT. Amino acid sequence: CALGEPFPPYTDKLIF.

Details on this clone: A read error likely explains why the TCRdb protein, taken from a much larger clone, differs from this DNA's translation at residue 4; the protein shown is translated from the DNA. The chain recombines TRDV2 with TRDJ1; 8 bases are shared with TRDD3. Matching the DNA to germline supplied the J gene, which TCRdb does not give. Per germline, CDR1 GEAIGNYY and CDR2 EKD. CDR3 size: 19 residues. This CDR3 is CACVTVSFTGGPYTDKLIF. As DNA, the CDR3 is TGTGCCTGTGTCACCGTCTCTTTTACTGGGGGTCCGTACACCGATAAACTCATCTTT.

A note on this clone: With a far larger clone one base away, a read error is the likely cause. This sample also contains other DNA sequences that code for the same CDR3. The rearrangement links TRDV2 to TRDJ1, with D hard to call. The J gene was missing in TCRdb and was found by matching the end of the DNA to germline. CDR3 size: 18 residues. The germline V and J ends were trimmed by 0 bases and 0 bases, with 19 bases remaining between them. CDR1 is GEAIGNYY and CDR2 is EKD in the germline V gene. DNA for the CDR3: TGTGCCTGTGACACCGTCGGGGCTCAGGAAGGGAACACCGATAAACTCATCTTT. Its translation: CACDTVGAQEGNTDKLIF.

This clone was detected only a few times. The TCRdb record carries a much larger clone's protein, which differs from this DNA's translation at residue 14; a read error is the likely cause, and the protein listed here is the DNA translation. The gene calls are TRDV2 and TRDJ1; 7 bases align to TRDD3. TCRdb lists no J gene, so it was determined here by aligning the DNA to germline. Looked up from germline, CDR1 is GEAIGNYY and CDR2 is EKD. With 0 bases clipped from V and 3 bases from J, the junction kept 18 bases outside the gene matches. This CDR3 is 19 amino acids long. DNA for the CDR3: TGTGCCTGTGACACCGTCAGGGGGATTAGTCCGGATAGCGCCGATAAACTCATCTTT. This encodes CACDTVRGISPDSADKLIF.

This clone showed up just a few times. A read error is likely here: a far larger clone is one base away. The sample holds other DNA sequences that translate to the same CDR3. CDR3 DNA sequence: TGCGCCTGTGACACCGAAGGGGACCACTCCTGGGACACCCGACAGATGTTTTTC. Its translation is CACDTEGDHSWDTRQMFF. The rearrangement joins TRDV2 to TRDJ3, with D tentatively TRDD3 (5 bases). No J segment appears in TCRdb, so it was assigned here by matching the sequence to germline. Germline V gene sequence: CDR1 GEAIGNYY, CDR2 EKD. The CDR3 is made up of 18 amino acids.

At least ten counts were recorded for this clone. One base away lies a much larger clone, so this may be a sequencing read error. V usage is TRDV2 and J usage is TRDJ1; TRDD3 matches 12 bases. Here the J gene came from matching the DNA to germline, since TCRdb omits it. The CDR3 runs 17 residues. The V gene's germline CDR1 is GEAIGNYY and CDR2 EKD. The ends lost 0 bases at V and 8 bases at J; junction bases unmatched: 12. CDR3 nucleotides: TGTGCCTGTGACACCGTCCCTACTGGGGGATACAGCGACAAACTCATCTTT. Translation: CACDTVPTGGYSDKLIF.

Comments on this clone: The protein TCRdb lists belongs to a much larger clone and differs from this DNA's translation at residue 3, which points to a read error; the protein shown is made from the DNA. This chain connects TRDV1 to TRDJ1; a possible D gene is TRDD3 (6 bases). TCRdb supplies no J gene; here it was assigned by aligning the nucleotide sequence to germline. The CDR3 has 15 amino acids. Germline-derived CDR1 and CDR2 are TSWWSYY and QGS. The CDR3 region has the DNA TGTGCTCCTGGGGAACGGAGGGGTTCGACCGATAAACTCATCTTT. As protein: CAPGERRGSTDKLIF.

In the case of this clone: The protein recorded in TCRdb matches a much larger clone and deviates from this DNA's translation at residue 18, suggesting a read error; the protein here is obtained by translating the DNA. The J segment was not called; the V segment is TRDV2; the table's D call of TRDD3 was not tested on the DNA. Germline V gene data show CDR1 as GEAIGNYY and CDR2 as EKD. The CDR3 covers 20 residues. The CDR3 is CACDSPLGDTSSWDTRQVFF. CDR3 coding DNA: TGTGCCTGTGACTCGCCACTGGGGGATACCAGCTCCTGGGACACCCGACAGGTGTTTTTC.

With regard to this clone: TCRdb pairs this DNA with a much larger clone's protein that differs at residue 7, likely a read error; the protein shown was translated from the DNA. The rearrangement uses TRDV2 and TRDJ1; 11 nucleotides agree with TRDD3. J lost 0 bases, V lost 1 base, and 33 bases had no gene match. Per the germline V gene, CDR1 is GEAIGNYY and CDR2 is EKD. There are 26 residues in the CDR3. CDR3 sequence: CACDTRSHSYRNKKLWGIRYTDKLIF. The CDR3 DNA follows: TGTGCCTGTGACACGAGGAGTCATTCCTACCGCAACAAAAAACTATGGGGGATACGCTACACCGATAAACTCATCTTT.

Comment on this clone: It differs at one base from a far larger clone, so likely a read error. Other DNA sequences of this sample code for an identical CDR3. The rearrangement links TRDV2 to TRDJ1; 8 nucleotides agree with TRDD3. V shed 0 bases, J shed 2 bases, and the junction held 16 bases outside the gene matches. Germline assignment: CDR1 GEAIGNYY and CDR2 EKD. The CDR3 contains 19 residues. The CDR3 sequence is CACDTDYWGAGPYTDKLIF. The CDR3 DNA follows: TGTGCCTGTGACACCGACTACTGGGGGGCCGGGCCTTATACCGATAAACTCATCTTT.

A note on this clone: A read error likely explains this, since a far larger clone differs by one base. Other DNA sequences in the sample encode the same CDR3. The chain is built from TRDV2 and TRDJ1, with 12 bases lining up with TRDD3. TCRdb carries no J gene annotation; the J gene was assigned here by matching the DNA with germline. The CDR3 runs 17 residues. The germline gives CDR1 GEAIGNYY, CDR2 EKD. CDR3 in amino acids: CACDTSDPGGYADKLIF. The DNA of the CDR3 is TGTGCCTGCGACACCTCCGATCCTGGGGGATACGCCGATAAACTCATCTTT.

There are a few counts of this clone. A far larger clone lies a single base away; this is likely a read error. This CDR3 is also generated by other DNA sequences in the sample. The gene calls are TRDV1 and TRDJ1; maybe TRDD3 (6 bases). As TCRdb names no J gene, one was assigned here on the basis of a DNA match to germline. Germline V CDR1 and CDR2: TSWWSYY, QGS. This CDR3 contains 22 residues. CDR3: CALGDGRVSGFSGEPYTDKLIF. CDR3 in DNA: TGTGCTCTTGGGGATGGTAGAGTCTCGGGGTTCTCGGGGGAACCTTACACCGACAAACTCATCTTT.

This clone was detected ten times or more. This CDR3 is also generated by other DNA sequences in the sample. The chain joins TRDV3 to TRDJ1, with D possibly TRDD2 on 5 matching bases. The CDR3 sequence is 16 residues long. V was trimmed by 4 bases and J by 0 bases, leaving 21 bases between them. CDR1 is TVYSNPD and CDR2 is GDNSRS in the germline V gene (reference sequence). The DNA of the CDR3 is TGTGCCTCCGTCCCGTGTTTCCTTTACAACACCGATAAACTCATCTTT. Encoded protein: CASVPCFLYNTDKLIF.

This clone was observed a few times. The TCRdb record carries a much larger clone's protein, which differs from this DNA's translation at residue 16; a read error is the likely cause, and the protein listed here is the DNA translation. The chain recombines TRDV2 with TRDJ1, with 7 bases identical to TRDD3. The CDR3 is 22 residues long. V lost 2 bases and J lost 2; bases outside the gene matches: 28. Germline assignment: CDR1 GEAIGNYY and CDR2 EKD. CDR3 bases: TGTGCCTGTGACATCAAAGTAGGTAACTGGGGTACTCGTGAAAAAGTGACCGATAAACTCATCTTT. This gives the protein CACDIKVGNWGTREKVTDKLIF.

Only a few counts were recorded for this clone. One base separates it from a far larger clone, so it is likely a read error. The same CDR3 also results from other DNA sequences found in this sample. This chain links TRDV2 with TRDJ1; the D is unclear. No J gene was available from TCRdb, and it was assigned here by a germline match of the DNA. Between the trimmed V and J ends, which lost 4 bases and 2 bases, there was a span of 10 bases. The CDR3 contains 13 residues. The germline CDR1 and CDR2 sequences are GEAIGNYY and EKD. CDR3 residues: CACDTGGTDKLIF. CDR3 sequence (DNA): TGTGCCTGTGATACCGGAGGTACCGATAAACTCATCTTT.

This clone was detected a few times. With only one base between it and a far larger clone, this is likely a read error. Other DNA sequences in the sample encode the same CDR3. V and J are TRDV2 and TRDJ1; 7 nucleotides line up with TRDD3. TCRdb carries no J gene annotation; the J gene was assigned here by matching the DNA with germline. With 1 base clipped from V and 5 bases from J, the junction kept 39 bases outside the gene matches. CDR1 is GEAIGNYY, CDR2 EKD, per germline. The CDR3 length is 25 residues. As DNA, the CDR3 is TGTGCCTGTGACACTTCCTGCTTTAGACTGGGGACTCACGCATCCAGCCGAACCAATACTGATAAACTCATCTTT. The encoded protein is CACDTSCFRLGTHASSRTNTDKLIF.

There are many counts of this clone. J is TRDJ1 and V is TRDV1; D possibly corresponds to TRDD3 (6 bases). V was cut by 1 base and J by 6 bases, with 27 bases left in between. The CDR3 has 19 residues. Germline values: CDR1 TSWWSYY, CDR2 QGS. CDR3 residues: CALGEPPLRARGNGNKLIF. As DNA, the CDR3 is TGTGCTCTTGGGGAACCGCCCCTACGTGCGCGGGGGAACGGGAATAAACTCATCTTT.

There are a few counts of this clone. TCRdb's entry gives the protein of a much larger clone, which mismatches this DNA's translation at residue 11, likely from a read error; the protein reported here is translated from the DNA. The V gene is TRDV2, the J gene TRDJ1; 8 positions match TRDD3. Assignment of the J gene here rests on matching the DNA to germline, because TCRdb gives none. This CDR3 has 19 amino acids. V lost 1 base and J lost 1; bases outside the gene matches: 16. Germline CDR1 GEAIGNYY, CDR2 EKD. CDR3 amino acids: CACDTPWTGGSHPTDKLIF. In DNA form, the CDR3 reads TGTGCCTGTGACACTCCTTGGACTGGGGGCTCCCACCCCACCGATAAACTCATCTTT.